This T cell receptor beta chain was recovered during a study of cytomegalovirus exposure and HLA in healthy donors. In the study overall: The approximately 130 validation repertoires and the approximately 630 first-cohort repertoires shared a platform, a later analysis reported.

The study drew the donors from its roughly 130-subject validation cohort, separate from the 666-subject first cohort. Concerning this clone: No antigen is known for it.

The germline CDR1 and CDR2 sequences are SEHNR and FQNEAQ (reference sequence). Trimming took 3 bases from V and 8 from J, leaving 10 bases between them. This CDR3 contains 12 residues. Method: immunoSEQ multiplex PCR; TCRdb's copy keeps in-frame clones and lacks some. The sample holds about 110,000 clones, approximately 85% seen once. Study-wide findings and caveats: Most TCR sequences were uncommon, yet certain public TCRs appeared in many donors. Cytomegalovirus-associated TCR beta chains were listed, numbering 164.

Sequenced sample: PBMCs. The V gene is TRBV7-9, the J gene TRBJ1-1, with D maybe TRBD1 (5 bases). This TCR came from a woman aged 18-30 years in good health and CMV-seronegative. The CDR3 here is CASSFDQGEAFF. In DNA form, the CDR3 reads TGTGCCAGCAGCTTTGATCAGGGAGAAGCTTTCTTT.